This T cell receptor beta chain was recovered during a study of T cells in localized non-small cell lung cancer. V was shortened by 0 bases and J by 5 bases, with 14 bases between the two germline ends. The germline V gene encodes CDR1 SGDLS and CDR2 YYNGEE. The CDR3 consists of 15 residues. Clones were sequenced by immunoSEQ multiplex PCR, and TCRdb holds only the in-frame ones, with some missing. The sample has around 1,800 clones; 24% are singletons. This clonotype was obtained from a male donor older than 55 with stage II squamous cell lung carcinoma. The source was normal lung tissue next to the tumor, collected before any cancer treatment. This sequence joins TRBV9 and TRBJ2-5; the D gene could be TRBD1 or TRBD2 (5 bases each). DNA of the CDR3: TGTGCCAGCAGCGTAGACCCGGGACCTCGGGAGACCCAGTACTTC. It yields the protein CASSVDPGPRETQYF.